Each of the 5 T cell receptor beta chains below was sequenced from the same sample in a study of shared clonotypes between healthy human individuals (dated by TCRdb to the early 2020s). CD8 naive samples were obtained by positive selection for CCR7 among CD45RO-negative cells, yielding a CD45RA+CCR7+ population from which TemRA cells were excluded. To prepare the library, the immunoSEQ multiplex PCR assay was applied. In TCRdb, the immuneACCESS table is reduced to in-frame sequences with V and J assigned. These tables do not hold every clone; where another copy was compared, an unresolved V gene accounts for under half, and the others remain unexplained. The sample table records 1.5 million to 2.5 million clones; roughly 94% of these occur just once. Around 1.2% of the sample goes to the ten largest clones. The sequenced sample consisted of naive CD8+ T cells sorted from blood. The label giving this sample's cell subset or site can be read as: CD45RA+CCR7+. The receptors derive from a man between 18 and 29 years old in good health.

The rearrangement uses TRBV5-1 and TRBJ2-1, with D unresolved. This CDR3 spans 19 amino acids. The germline V and J ends were trimmed by 0 bases and 1 base, with 20 bases remaining between them. The germline gives CDR1 SGHRS, CDR2 YFSETQ. The DNA of the CDR3 is TGCGCCAGCAGCTTGGTGTTGGGTTTTGGTCAGGAGTCCTACAATGAGCAGTTCTTC. This gives the protein CASSLVLGFGQESYNEQFF.

The chain uses TRBV4-3 and TRBJ1-1, with TRBD1 identical over 10 bases. CDR1 LGHNA and CDR2 YSLEER come from the germline V gene. The CDR3 has 14 residues. The junction had 3 bases not matched to a gene; V was cut back by 5 bases and J by 3 bases. The CDR3 protein is CASSEGTGDTEAFF. The CDR3 region has the DNA TGCGCCAGCAGCGAAGGGACAGGGGACACTGAAGCTTTCTTT.

The gene calls are TRBV13 and TRBJ2-7; 8 bases line up with TRBD1. The V and J ends lost 5 bases and 5 bases, in that order; junction bases with no gene match: 5. The CDR3 spans 13 residues. Germline V CDR1 and CDR2: PRHDT, FYEKMQ (reference sequence). The CDR3 loop is CASSPGTGNEQYF. CDR3 DNA sequence: TGTGCCAGCAGCCCCGGGACAGGCAACGAGCAGTACTTC.

This chain connects TRBV7-9 to TRBJ2-2, with a weak D call TRBD2 (6 bases). The CDR3 contains 13 residues. V was pared by 11 bases and J by 1 base, with 11 bases between. Per the germline V gene, CDR1 is SEHNR and CDR2 is FQNEAQ (reference sequence). In DNA form, the CDR3 reads TGTGCCTCGATAGCGGTGAACACCGGGGAGCTGTTTTTT. The encoded protein is CASIAVNTGELFF. Based on the CDR3 plus reference TRBV7-9 and TRBJ2-2, the full variable domain is DTGVSQNPRHKITKRGQNVTFRCDPISEHNRLYWYRQTLGQGPEFLTYFQNEAQLEKSRLLSDRFSAERPKGSFSTLEIQRTEQGDSAMYLCASIAVNTGELFFGEGSRLTVL.

The chain uses TRBV7-9 and TRBJ1-6, with D perhaps TRBD1 (5 bases). Trimming took 5 bases from V and 8 from J, leaving 16 bases between them. This CDR3 spans 15 amino acids. In germline, CDR1 is SEHNR, CDR2 FQNEAQ (reference sequence). The CDR3 sequence is CASSLPAGTYSPLHF. The DNA for the CDR3 is TGTGCCAGCAGCCTCCCGGCAGGGACTTATTCACCCCTCCACTTT.